This note documents a single T cell receptor (beta chain) sequence. The sample belongs to a study of blood T cell repertoires in COVID-19. The method was immunoSEQ multiplex PCR; TCRdb's version includes in-frame clones alone and lacks a portion of them. The sample contains approximately 17,000 clones, roughly 89% of which appear only once. CDR3 size: 15 residues. Trimming pared 1 base from V and 5 bases from J, leaving 12 bases between. Germline V gene data show CDR1 as SEHNR and CDR2 as FQNEAQ (reference sequence). J is TRBJ2-4 and V is TRBV7-9, with D tentatively TRBD1 (5 bases). This sequence originates from a man in his sixties with acute or convalescent COVID-19. The sequenced sample consisted of peripheral blood. CDR3 DNA sequence: TGTGCCAGCAGCTTAGGTATAGGGGATCAAAACATTCAGTACTTC. Amino acid sequence: CASSLGIGDQNIQYF.